The source of this TCR beta chain is a study of shared clonotypes between healthy human individuals. Some clones are missing from TCRdb's copy, which holds only in-frame ones; the method was immunoSEQ multiplex PCR. The table lists about 2.4 million clones, more than 90% of them singletons. Trimming removed 4 bases from V and 5 bases from J; junction bases left unmatched: 7. The germline gives CDR1 GTSNPN, CDR2 SVGIG (reference sequence). This CDR3 has 15 residues. Material: naive CD4+ T cells sorted from blood. The subset denotes: CD45RA+ positively selected. The TCR sequence derives from a man aged 18-30 years in good health. The chain links TRBV30 to TRBJ1-6, with 8 bases lining up with TRBD1. The CDR3 here is CAWTRGRGNNSPLHF. CDR3 DNA sequence: TGTGCCTGGACCAGGGGGCGCGGAAATAATTCACCCCTCCACTTT.